This T cell receptor (beta chain) originates from a study of blood T cell repertoires in COVID-19. Assay used: immunoSEQ multiplex PCR; TCRdb lists only in-frame clones, some missing. Of 80,000 to 95,000 clones in the sample, 75% to 90% are singletons; the top ten hold about 3.2%. CDR3 length equals 14 residues. Germline V gives CDR1 LGHNT, CDR2 FRNRAP. V lost 8 bases and J lost 7; bases outside the gene matches: 13. The sequence came from a woman aged 70-85 years with acute or convalescent COVID-19. The rearrangement uses TRBV12-5 and TRBJ1-1; TRBD1 matches at 7 bases. What was sequenced was peripheral blood. CDR3 DNA: TGTGCTAGTAAGGGGGACAGCAGTGACTATGAAGCTTTCTTT. The encoded protein is CASKGDSSDYEAFF. The full variable domain, completed using reference TRBV12-5 and TRBJ1-1, is DARVTQTPRHKVTEMGQEVTMRCQPILGHNTVFWYRQTMMQGLELLAYFRNRAPLDDSGMPKDRFSAEMPDATLATLKIQPSEPRDSAVYFCASKGDSSDYEAFFGQGTRLTVV.